This TCR beta chain was identified during a study of shared clonotypes between healthy human individuals. Overall study findings and caveats: Memory subsets generally showed lower estimated richness than naive subsets.

CD45RO-negative cells were positively selected for CCR7, leaving out terminally differentiated effector memory CD45RA+ cells. The protocol was immunoSEQ multiplex PCR, while the TCRdb copy is restricted to in-frame clones and leaves out a portion. The sample lists roughly 770,000 clones; about 96% were seen once. The CDR3 has 15 amino acids. V trimming: 5 bases; J trimming: 3 bases; junction bases outside the gene matches: 6. The germline V gene encodes CDR1 SGHTA and CDR2 FQGNSA. Concerning this clone: No antigen is known for it.

Sequenced input: naive CD8+ T cells sorted from blood. The receptor was isolated from a man aged 25-45 years in good health. The J gene is TRBJ2-7, the V gene TRBV7-2, with 11 bases fitting TRBD2. The CDR3 DNA reads as TGTGCCAGCAGCCCCATGCTAGCGGGGGGCTACGAGCAGTACTTC. Translated: CASSPMLAGGYEQYF.